This TCR beta chain is drawn from a study of T-cell reconstitution after alpha-beta-depleted transplantation in children. During its preparation, the TCRbeta library received unique molecular identifiers. Using its own MiXCR run on the PCR reads, TCRdb lists one record per CDR3 protein. The data contain about 600,000 distinct CDR3 sequences, more than 9% of them seen just once; the ten biggest clones take up about 4%. In this sample, this clonotype turned up many times. Trimming took off 5 bases at V and 5 bases at J, with 13 bases between the two ends. The germline V gene encodes CDR1 MDHEN and CDR2 SYDVKM. The CDR3 spans 14 residues.

The sequence derives from a human donor who donated a stem cell graft to a child with acute myeloid leukemia. The chain carries TRBV28 and TRBJ2-1; a possible D gene is TRBD2 (6 bases). The starting material was PBMCs from the stem cell graft donor, obtained from the stem cell graft. For the CDR3, the DNA is TGTGCCAGCAGTCTATTCACTAGCAACAATGAGCAGTTCTTC. It specifies CASSLFTSNNEQFF. Based on the CDR3 plus reference TRBV28 and TRBJ2-1, the full variable domain is DVKVTQSSRYLVKRTGEKVFLECVQDMDHENMFWYRQDPGLGLRLIYFSYDVKMKEKGDIPEGYSVSREKKERFSLILESASTNQTSMYLCASSLFTSNNEQFFGPGTRLTVL.